Included here is one TCR beta chain sequence, with context. Antigen specificity is unknown. Stable disease denoted Graves' hyperthyroidism without ophthalmopathy progression within 18 months. This sample was included in a study of T cells in Graves' hyperthyroidism and ophthalmopathy. Study outcomes and limitations: In the analysis, a 13 V-J model separated ophthalmopathy from stable hyperthyroidism.

Germline V lookup: CDR1 SEHNR, CDR2 FQNEAQ (reference sequence). This CDR3 is 16 amino acids long. Trimming removed 4 bases at V and 0 bases at J, with 13 bases between. RNA transcripts provided the source from which TCR beta CDR3 regions were amplified. RT-PCR in the first round (using the HTBI primer set) targeted the TCR CDR3. Via MiXCR, TCRdb re-called the multiplex PCR reads, giving one row per CDR3 protein. The repertoire includes around 210,000 distinct CDR3 sequences, around 17% of them detected once, and 40% to 65% sits in the top ten. Sequencing was done on a sample of blood. The genes are TRBV7-9 and TRBJ2-1; D not certain. The TCR originated in a woman aged 45-65 years with Graves' hyperthyroidism. DNA for the CDR3: TGTGCCAGCAGCTCCCCGCAAGGCCTCTCCTACAATGAGCAGTTCTTC. Translated, it gives CASSSPQGLSYNEQFF.